This T cell receptor (beta chain) derives from a study of blood T cells in healthy people across ages. A second roughly 7 to 12 cycle PCR used barcoded and J-beta primers. TCRdb independently ran MiXCR on the 5' RACE reads; one entry per CDR3 protein. In the table there are about 1.5 million distinct CDR3 sequences, 35% to 45% of which are singletons. Notes on this clonotype: The germline gene is not matched at one end of the junction; a read error may be the cause.

The germline V gene has CDR1 SGHRS and CDR2 YFSETQ. CDR3 size: 15 residues. Sequenced: blood. The V call is TRBV5-1, the J call TRBJ2-7; 8 bases agree with TRBD2. The sequence came from a woman in her late teens or twenties in good health. The CDR3 DNA reads TGCGCCAGCAGCGTGGGACTAGATCTCTCCTACGGGCAGTACTTC. It specifies CASSVGLDLSYGQYF. Full variable domain (rest looked up from reference TRBV5-1 and TRBJ2-7): KAGVTQTPRYLIKTRGQQVTLSCSPISGHRSVSWYQQTPGQGLQFLFEYFSETQRNKGNFPGRFSGRQFSNSRSEMNVSTLELGDSALYLCASSVGLDLSYGQYFGPGTRLTVT.